This T cell receptor (beta chain) comes out of a study of blood T cell repertoires in COVID-19. For the study at large: In each case, the material was cDNA or gDNA derived from T cells, B-cell-depleted T cells, or PBMCs.

In germline, CDR1 is SGHTA, CDR2 FQGNSA. V was clipped by 5 bases and J by 5 bases, with 18 bases between them. The CDR3 has 16 residues. Original processing notes: Scientists estimated how many nucleated cells there were by amplifying reference gene primers. Repertoires were generated with immunoSEQ multiplex PCR, while TCRdb's copy carries only in-frame clones and drops some. D and trimming come from the DNA, and the V and J calls and clone size come from that table. The table records 200,000 to 300,000 clones, more than 75% of them present only once. The chain joins TRBV7-2 to TRBJ2-2; D is possibly TRBD1 (7 bases). This TCR came from a woman aged 40 to 50 who had recovered from COVID-19. Sample: peripheral blood. DNA for the CDR3: TGTGCCAGCAGCCCCCTGGGGCCAGGGGGGACCGGGGAGCTGTTTTTT. Translation gives CASSPLGPGGTGELFF.